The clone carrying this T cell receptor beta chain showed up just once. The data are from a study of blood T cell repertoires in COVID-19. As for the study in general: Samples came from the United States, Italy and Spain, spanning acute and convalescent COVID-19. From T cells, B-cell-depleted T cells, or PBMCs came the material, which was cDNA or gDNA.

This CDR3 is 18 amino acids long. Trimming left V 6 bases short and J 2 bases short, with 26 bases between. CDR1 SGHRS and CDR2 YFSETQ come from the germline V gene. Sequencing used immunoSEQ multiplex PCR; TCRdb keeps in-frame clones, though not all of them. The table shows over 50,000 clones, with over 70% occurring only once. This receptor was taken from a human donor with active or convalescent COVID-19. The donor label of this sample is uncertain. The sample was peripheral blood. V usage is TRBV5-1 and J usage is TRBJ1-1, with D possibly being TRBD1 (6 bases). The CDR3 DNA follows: TGCGCCAGCAATTCCGGATTTGGGACACCCCAACGAAACACTGAAGCTTTCTTT. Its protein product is CASNSGFGTPQRNTEAFF.